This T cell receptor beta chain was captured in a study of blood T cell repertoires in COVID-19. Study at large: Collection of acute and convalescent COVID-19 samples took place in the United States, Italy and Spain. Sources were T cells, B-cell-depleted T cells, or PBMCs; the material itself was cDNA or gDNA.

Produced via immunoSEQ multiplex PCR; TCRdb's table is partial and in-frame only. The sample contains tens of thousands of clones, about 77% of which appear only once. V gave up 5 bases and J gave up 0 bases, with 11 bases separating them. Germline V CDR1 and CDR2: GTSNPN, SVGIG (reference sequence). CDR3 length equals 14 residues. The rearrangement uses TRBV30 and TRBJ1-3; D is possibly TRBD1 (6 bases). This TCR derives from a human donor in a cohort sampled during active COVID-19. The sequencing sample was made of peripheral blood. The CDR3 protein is CAWATGTSGNTIYF. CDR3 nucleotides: TGTGCCTGGGCTACAGGGACCTCTGGAAACACCATATATTTT.